Listed below are T cell receptor beta chains from one sample, sequenced in a study of shared clonotypes between healthy human individuals. Some clones are missing from TCRdb's copy, which holds only in-frame ones; the method was immunoSEQ multiplex PCR. This sample has about 2.1 million clones; over 85% occur once, and the top ten carry around 1.7%. The sample taken for sequencing was naive CD8+ T cells from PBMCs. The receptors originated from a young man in good health. Some clones in this sample may be carry-over from other donors' samples. CDR3s include the opening cysteine and the closing phenylalanine or tryptophan. Fields, in order: clone size, V gene, D gene, J gene, CDR3 protein, CDR3 DNA. D genes are given only for firm matches. Only part of the rows carry a size: once, few, many, or a class if the clone is expanded.

abundance: .; v_gene: TRBV29-1; d_gene: TRBD2; j_gene: TRBJ2-1; CDR3aa: CSVASGGSYNEQFF; CDR3nt: TGCAGCGTTGCTAGCGGAGGCTCCTACAATGAGCAGTTCTTC
abundance: once; v_gene: TRBV2; d_gene: TRBD1; j_gene: TRBJ2-1; CDR3aa: CASSDGTGGNEQFF; CDR3nt: TGTGCCAGCAGTGACGGGACAGGGGGTAATGAGCAGTTCTTC
abundance: .; v_gene: TRBV27; d_gene: .; j_gene: TRBJ2-1; CDR3aa: CASSLNSEYYNEQFF; CDR3nt: TGTGCCAGCAGTTTAAACAGTGAGTACTACAATGAGCAGTTCTTC
abundance: .; v_gene: TRBV19; d_gene: .; j_gene: TRBJ1-1; CDR3aa: CASSGVHEAFF; CDR3nt: TGTGCCAGTAGTGGGGTTCATGAAGCTTTCTTT
abundance: .; v_gene: TRBV7-2; d_gene: .; j_gene: TRBJ2-7; CDR3aa: CASSSRGVSSYEQYF; CDR3nt: TGTGCCAGCAGCTCTAGAGGTGTAAGCTCCTACGAGCAGTACTTC
abundance: .; v_gene: TRBV4-2; d_gene: TRBD2; j_gene: TRBJ2-3; CDR3aa: CASSRLAGLTDTQYF; CDR3nt: TGTGCCAGCAGCCGACTAGCGGGACTCACAGATACGCAGTATTTT
abundance: .; v_gene: TRBV7-9; d_gene: .; j_gene: TRBJ1-6; CDR3aa: CASSLDPGAYSPLHF; CDR3nt: TGTGCCAGCAGCTTAGACCCGGGGGCATATTCACCCCTCCACTTT
abundance: .; v_gene: TRBV10-3; d_gene: .; j_gene: TRBJ1-2; CDR3aa: CAISTGNYGYTF; CDR3nt: TGTGCCATCAGTACGGGTAACTATGGCTACACCTTC
abundance: .; v_gene: TRBV10-2; d_gene: .; j_gene: TRBJ2-1; CDR3aa: CASSEKGLYNEQFF; CDR3nt: TGCGCCAGCAGTGAGAAAGGACTGTACAATGAGCAGTTCTTC
abundance: .; v_gene: TRBV28; d_gene: TRBD1; j_gene: TRBJ2-7; CDR3aa: CASSFLPTGSSYEQYF; CDR3nt: TGTGCCAGCAGTTTCCTTCCGACAGGGAGCTCCTACGAGCAGTACTTC
abundance: .; v_gene: TRBV27; d_gene: .; j_gene: TRBJ2-7; CDR3aa: CASRLLGSGSLYEQYF; CDR3nt: TGTGCCAGCAGACTTCTCGGATCCGGATCCCTCTACGAGCAGTACTTC
abundance: .; v_gene: TRBV25-1; d_gene: .; j_gene: TRBJ1-2; CDR3aa: CASRSNYGYTF; CDR3nt: TGTGCCAGCAGAAGTAACTATGGCTACACCTTC
abundance: .; v_gene: TRBV7-9; d_gene: .; j_gene: TRBJ2-1; CDR3aa: CASSLVAWEQFF; CDR3nt: TGTGCCAGCAGCTTAGTAGCATGGGAGCAGTTCTTC
abundance: .; v_gene: TRBV27; d_gene: TRBD2; j_gene: TRBJ2-1; CDR3aa: CASSPQGLAASYNEQFF; CDR3nt: TGTGCCAGCAGCCCACAAGGACTAGCGGCCTCCTACAATGAGCAGTTCTTC
abundance: .; v_gene: TRBV11-2; d_gene: .; j_gene: TRBJ1-1; CDR3aa: CASSLDIGGEAFF; CDR3nt: TGTGCCAGCAGCTTAGATATCGGGGGAGAAGCTTTCTTT
abundance: .; v_gene: TRBV9; d_gene: .; j_gene: TRBJ1-1; CDR3aa: CASSVGNPRMNTEAFF; CDR3nt: TGTGCCAGCAGCGTAGGTAATCCGAGGATGAACACTGAAGCTTTCTTT
abundance: .; v_gene: TRBV7-9; d_gene: TRBD1; j_gene: TRBJ2-7; CDR3aa: CASSSSPGQAAYEQYF; CDR3nt: TGTGCCAGCAGCTCGTCTCCGGGACAGGCGGCCTACGAGCAGTACTTC
abundance: .; v_gene: TRBV28; d_gene: .; j_gene: TRBJ1-2; CDR3aa: CASTPTGVVDGYTF; CDR3nt: TGTGCCAGCACCCCGACGGGGGTTGTCGATGGCTACACCTTC